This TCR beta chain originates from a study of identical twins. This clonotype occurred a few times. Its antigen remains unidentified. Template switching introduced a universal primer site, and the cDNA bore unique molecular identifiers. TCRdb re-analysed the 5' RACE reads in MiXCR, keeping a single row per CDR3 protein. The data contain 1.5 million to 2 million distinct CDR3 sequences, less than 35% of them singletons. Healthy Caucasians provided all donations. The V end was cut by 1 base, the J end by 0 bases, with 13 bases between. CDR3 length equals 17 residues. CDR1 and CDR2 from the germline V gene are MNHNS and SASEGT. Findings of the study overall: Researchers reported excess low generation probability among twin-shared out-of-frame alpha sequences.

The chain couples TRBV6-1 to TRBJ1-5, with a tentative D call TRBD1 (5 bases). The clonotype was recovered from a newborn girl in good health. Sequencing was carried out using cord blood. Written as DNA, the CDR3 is TGTGCCAGCAGTGAAGTCTGGGGGGGTTATAGCAATCAGCCCCAGCATTTT. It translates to CASSEVWGGYSNQPQHF.